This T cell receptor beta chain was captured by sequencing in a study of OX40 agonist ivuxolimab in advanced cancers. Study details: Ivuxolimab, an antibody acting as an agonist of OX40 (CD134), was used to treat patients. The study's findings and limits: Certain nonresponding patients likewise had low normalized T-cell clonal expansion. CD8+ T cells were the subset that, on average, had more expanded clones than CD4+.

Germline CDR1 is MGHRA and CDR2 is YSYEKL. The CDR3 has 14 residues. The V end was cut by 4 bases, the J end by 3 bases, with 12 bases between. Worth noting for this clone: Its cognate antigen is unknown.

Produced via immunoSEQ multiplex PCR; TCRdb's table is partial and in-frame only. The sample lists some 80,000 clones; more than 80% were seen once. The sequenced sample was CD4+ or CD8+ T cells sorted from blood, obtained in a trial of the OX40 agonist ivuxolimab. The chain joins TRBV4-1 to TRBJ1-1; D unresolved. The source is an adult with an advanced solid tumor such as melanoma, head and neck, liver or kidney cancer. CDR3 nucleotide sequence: TGCGCCAGCAGCCGCCGGGAGTGGGACACTGAAGCTTTCTTT. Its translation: CASSRREWDTEAFF.